A single sample gave rise to the 18 T cell receptor beta chains below, sequenced in a study of T cell responses to AZD1222 COVID-19 vaccine (dated by TCRdb to the early 2020s). The library was obtained by the immunoSEQ multiplex PCR assay. In its TCRdb copy, this immuneACCESS table keeps in-frame sequences only and misses some clones. Where compared with another copy, unresolved V genes explain less than half of these, and the others have no known cause. The sample yields over 100,000 clones; approximately 91% were counted once. The ten largest clones take up around 1% of the sample. The time point label of this sample denotes: about 28 days (+/-7) after the second vaccine dose. The sample consisted of peripheral blood, taken 28 days after the second AZD1222 dose. All receptors come from an adult who received the AZD1222 COVID-19 vaccine.

The table lists this clone with a count of one. The V gene is TRBV5-1, the J gene TRBJ2-1, with D possibly being TRBD1 (5 bases). The CDR3 runs 14 residues. Trimming left V 0 bases short and J 6 bases short, with 10 bases between. Germline-derived CDR1 and CDR2 are SGHRS and YFSETQ. CDR3 amino acids: CASSLGAGLNEQFF. In nucleotides, the CDR3 is TGCGCCAGCAGCTTGGGGGCAGGGCTCAATGAGCAGTTCTTC. The entire variable domain, with the rest obtained from reference TRBV5-1 and TRBJ2-1, is as follows: KAGVTQTPRYLIKTRGQQVTLSCSPISGHRSVSWYQQTPGQGLQFLFEYFSETQRNKGNFPGRFSGRQFSNSRSEMNVSTLELGDSALYLCASSLGAGLNEQFFGPGTRLTVL.

The chain has TRBV27 and TRBJ2-4; 10 nucleotides align to TRBD1. Germline V gene sequence: CDR1 MNHEY, CDR2 SMNVEV (reference sequence). V trimming: 7 bases; J trimming: 3 bases; junction bases outside the gene matches: 6. CDR3 length: 15 amino acids. The CDR3: CASTGTGVGKNIQYF. Here the CDR3 DNA reads TGTGCCAGCACAGGGACAGGGGTAGGCAAAAACATTCAGTACTTC.

V is TRBV27 and J is TRBJ2-7, with TRBD2 matching over 7 bases. The ends lost 2 bases at V and 2 bases at J; junction bases unmatched: 21. Looked up from germline, CDR1 is MNHEY and CDR2 is SMNVEV (reference sequence). The CDR3 has 20 amino acids. CDR3 sequence: CASSLKSPSSGLGITYEQYF. CDR3 coding DNA: TGTGCCAGCAGTTTAAAATCCCCTAGTTCTGGACTAGGGATCACCTACGAGCAGTACTTC.

The J gene is TRBJ2-7, the V gene TRBV6-5; TRBD1 matches 8 bases. J was trimmed by 5 bases and V by 0 bases; bases with no gene match: 3. Germline V lookup: CDR1 MNHEY, CDR2 SVGAGI. The CDR3 loop spans 14 amino acids. The CDR3 region is CASSYSKTGDEQYF. In nucleotides, the CDR3 is TGTGCCAGCAGTTACTCGAAGACAGGGGACGAGCAGTACTTC.

The CDR3 protein is CASSIRTGTFDNQPQHF. The CDR3 DNA follows: TGTGCCAGTAGTATACGGACAGGGACCTTTGACAATCAGCCCCAGCATTTT. The V call is TRBV19, the J call TRBJ1-5; 8 bases line up with TRBD1. CDR3 length: 17 residues. J was trimmed by 3 bases and V by 2 bases; bases with no gene match: 9. Germline V gives CDR1 LNHDA, CDR2 SQIVND (reference sequence).

The chain uses TRBV5-1 and TRBJ1-1, with TRBD1 as a possible D gene (5 bases). The V end lost 0 bases, the J end lost 2 bases, and 11 bases lay between the germline ends. The CDR3 covers 15 residues. Germline V CDR1 and CDR2: SGHRS, YFSETQ. This chain's CDR3 is CASSLGDRFNTEAFF. In DNA, the CDR3 is TGCGCCAGCAGCTTGGGGGACCGATTTAACACTGAAGCTTTCTTT. Based on the CDR3 plus reference TRBV5-1 and TRBJ1-1, the full variable domain is KAGVTQTPRYLIKTRGQQVTLSCSPISGHRSVSWYQQTPGQGLQFLFEYFSETQRNKGNFPGRFSGRQFSNSRSEMNVSTLELGDSALYLCASSLGDRFNTEAFFGQGTRLTVV.

The chain joins TRBV9 to TRBJ2-1; TRBD2 aligns across 9 bases. Germline-derived CDR1 and CDR2 are SGDLS and YYNGEE. The CDR3 consists of 15 residues. V shed 3 bases, J shed 3 bases, and the junction held 4 bases outside the gene matches. The CDR3 loop is CASSGTSGYYNEQFF. CDR3 in DNA: TGTGCCAGCAGCGGCACTAGCGGGTACTACAATGAGCAGTTCTTC. Using reference TRBV9 and TRBJ2-1 for the parts outside the CDR3, the full variable domain is DSGVTQTPKHLITATGQRVTLRCSPRSGDLSVYWYQQSLDQGLQFLIQYYNGEERAKGNILERFSAQQFPDLHSELNLSSLELGDSALYFCASSGTSGYYNEQFFGPGTRLTVL.

V gene TRBV2 combines with J gene TRBJ1-1; TRBD1 matches at 10 bases. The length of the CDR3 is 14 residues. Germline-derived CDR1 and CDR2 are SNHLY and FYNNEI. The trim removed 6 bases at V and 4 bases at J, leaving 5 bases unmatched. CDR3: CASRGTGVATEAFF. For the CDR3, the DNA is TGTGCCAGCAGAGGGACAGGGGTTGCCACTGAAGCTTTCTTT. Based on the CDR3 plus reference TRBV2 and TRBJ1-1, the full variable domain is EPEVTQTPSHQVTQMGQEVILRCVPISNHLYFYWYRQILGQKVEFLVSFYNNEISEKSEIFDDQFSVERPDGSNFTLKIRSTKLEDSAMYFCASRGTGVATEAFFGQGTRLTVV.

A remark on this clone: Other DNA sequences in this sample translate to the same CDR3. This chain uses TRBV9 with TRBJ2-2; D is uncertain. From germline, CDR1 is SGDLS and CDR2 YYNGEE. V was pared by 0 bases and J by 6 bases, with 6 bases between. The CDR3 is 13 amino acids. CDR3 sequence (DNA): TGTGCCAGCAGCGTAGGAGGCTCCGGGGAGCTGTTTTTT. This sequence encodes CASSVGGSGELFF.

The chain links TRBV27 to TRBJ2-3; the D gene is possibly TRBD2 (7 bases). CDR1 is MNHEY, CDR2 SMNVEV, per germline (reference sequence). V was cut by 3 bases and J by 4 bases, with 14 bases left in between. The CDR3 length is 15 residues. The CDR3 coding sequence is TGTGCCAGCAGTTTCGGGCAGGGGAGGGCAGATACGCAGTATTTT. Protein: CASSFGQGRADTQYF.

This chain links TRBV5-1 with TRBJ2-3; 11 bases are a match to TRBD2. This CDR3 is 15 amino acids long. Germline trimming cut 5 bases from V and 5 bases from J; bases unmatched to any gene: 7. Germline lookup yields CDR1 SGHRS and CDR2 YFSETQ. The CDR3, as DNA: TGCGCCAGCAGTCCCATAGCGGGAGGGATAGATACGCAGTATTTT. Translated: CASSPIAGGIDTQYF.

The J gene is TRBJ2-3, the V gene TRBV7-7; 9 bases fit TRBD2. The CDR3 sequence is 15 residues long. Germline V gives CDR1 SSHAT, CDR2 FNYEAQ (reference sequence). V shed 8 bases, J shed 5 bases, and the junction held 11 bases outside the gene matches. The CDR3, as DNA: TGTGCCAGCTTCGAGCGGGAGGCCTCGGGAGATACGCAGTATTTT. Translated: CASFEREASGDTQYF.

The chain is built from TRBV3-1 (or the pseudogene TRBV3-2) and TRBJ2-2, with TRBD2 matching 12 bases. The CDR3 spans 18 residues. The junction had 13 bases not matched to a gene; V was cut back by 5 bases and J by 6 bases. Germline CDR1 is LGHDT and CDR2 is YNNKEL (reference sequence). CDR3: CASSKRTSGNPNAGELFF. The CDR3 nucleotides are TGTGCCAGCAGCAAGCGGACTAGCGGGAACCCAAACGCCGGGGAGCTGTTTTTT.

The CDR3, as DNA: TGCGCCAGCAGCTTGCTCGGGGCCGCCTACGAGCAGTACTTC. It specifies CASSLLGAAYEQYF. The chain recombines TRBV5-1 with TRBJ2-7; D tentatively reads TRBD1 or TRBD2 (5 bases each). From germline, CDR1 is SGHRS and CDR2 YFSETQ. The CDR3 totals 14 residues. With 1 base removed from V and 2 bases from J, the gap between germline ends came to 10 bases.

The rearrangement joins TRBV12-5 to TRBJ1-2; D may be TRBD1 (6 bases). CDR1 is LGHNT, CDR2 FRNRAP, per germline. Trimming shortened V by 1 base and J by 8 bases, and 17 bases separated the two germline ends. The CDR3 has 15 amino acids. The DNA of the CDR3 is TGTGCTAGTGGTTTGGATAGAGGGACACTTAACGGCTACACCTTC. Protein sequence: CASGLDRGTLNGYTF.

The V and J genes are TRBV18 and TRBJ2-1, with 8 bases lining up with TRBD2. CDR1 and CDR2 from the germline V gene are KGHSH and LQKENI. Trimming at V came to 1 base and at J to 8 bases, leaving 7 bases not matched to a gene. This CDR3 has 15 amino acids. CDR3 in DNA: TGTGCCAGCTCACCACGAAGCGGGAGCTCTCATGAGCAGTTCTTC. Protein sequence: CASSPRSGSSHEQFF.

The chain combines TRBV5-1 with TRBJ2-1; 7 bases agree with TRBD2. V dropped 2 bases and J dropped 4; count of bases not matched to a gene: 3. The CDR3 extends over 14 amino acids. Germline lookup yields CDR1 SGHRS and CDR2 YFSETQ. The CDR3 is CASSFGTTYNEQFF. The CDR3 DNA reads TGCGCCAGCAGCTTCGGGACTACATACAATGAGCAGTTCTTC.

This clone was seen only once. The rearrangement joins TRBV15 to TRBJ2-3; D unresolved. The V gene's germline CDR1 is LNHNV and CDR2 YYDKDF (reference sequence). This CDR3 is built from 15 residues. V dropped 1 base and J dropped 1 base, with 9 bases sitting between them. In DNA, the CDR3 is TGTGCCACCAGCAGAGGATCATACCGCACAGATACGCAGTATTTT. This codes for CATSRGSYRTDTQYF.